This note documents a single TCR beta chain sequence. The sample comes from a study of blood T cell repertoires in COVID-19. Study-level background: Samples came from the United States, Italy and Spain, spanning acute and convalescent COVID-19. The cDNA or gDNA used as material had been derived from T cells, B-cell-depleted T cells, or PBMCs.

Original processing notes: Scientists estimated how many nucleated cells there were by amplifying reference gene primers. Generated by immunoSEQ multiplex PCR, the TCRdb table keeps only in-frame clones and is missing some. V, J and clone size reflect that table, while D and trimming were determined from the DNA. The data show around 250,000 clones, roughly nine tenths seen once. This TCR was recovered from a woman aged 60 to 75 who had recovered from COVID-19. Sample: peripheral blood.

CDR3 sequence (DNA): TGTGCCAGCAGTGTGTTACAGGGAGTCTCTGGAAACACCATATATTTT. This gives the protein CASSVLQGVSGNTIYF. The chain employs TRBV6-1 and TRBJ1-3; the D gene is possibly TRBD1 (6 bases). The V gene's germline CDR1 is MNHNS and CDR2 SASEGT. The length of the CDR3 is 16 residues. V was cut by 4 bases and J by 0 bases, with 13 bases left in between.